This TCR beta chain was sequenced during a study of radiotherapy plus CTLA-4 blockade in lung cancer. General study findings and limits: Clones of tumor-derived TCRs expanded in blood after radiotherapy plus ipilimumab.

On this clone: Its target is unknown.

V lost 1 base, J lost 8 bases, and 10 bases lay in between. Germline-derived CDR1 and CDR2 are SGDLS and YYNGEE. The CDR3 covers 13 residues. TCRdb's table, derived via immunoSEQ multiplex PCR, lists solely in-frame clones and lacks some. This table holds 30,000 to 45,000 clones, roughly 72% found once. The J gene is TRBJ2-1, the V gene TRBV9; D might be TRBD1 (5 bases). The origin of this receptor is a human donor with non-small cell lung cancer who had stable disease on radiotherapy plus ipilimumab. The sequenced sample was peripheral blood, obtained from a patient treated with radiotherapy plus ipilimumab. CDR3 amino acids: CASSVPGIDEQFF. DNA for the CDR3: TGTGCCAGCAGCGTACCAGGGATCGATGAGCAGTTCTTC.